This T cell receptor beta chain emerged from a study of shared clonotypes between healthy human individuals. Study outcomes and limitations: Only blood was sampled, and tissue TCR repertoires likely differ from blood ones.

The sample holds one count of this clone. As yet, its antigen is unknown. Clones were read by immunoSEQ multiplex PCR, and TCRdb kept only the in-frame ones, dropping some. This sample yields 550,000 to 700,000 clones, of which 73% are seen a single time; around 1.8% belongs to the top ten. The CDR3 sequence is 16 residues long. Trimming at V came to 0 bases and at J to 1 base, leaving 4 bases not matched to a gene. Germline V CDR1 and CDR2: ENHRY, SYGVKD. The sequencing sample was made of memory CD4+ T cells sorted from blood. Subset: CD45RA-negative fraction. This TCR was recovered from a woman in her 30s in good health. The chain carries TRBV10-3 and TRBJ2-3, with 7 bases lining up with TRBD2. The CDR3 region is CAISESPGRRTDTQYF. CDR3 DNA sequence: TGTGCCATCAGTGAGTCGCCCGGGAGGCGCACAGATACGCAGTATTTT.